The clone carrying this T cell receptor (beta chain) appeared a few times. The antigen is undetermined. This specimen belongs to a study of blood T cells in healthy people across ages. Study-level findings and limits: A strong correlation was found between TCR beta diversity and the percentage of naive T cells. Investigators viewed diversity estimates from one million T cells as underestimates, the study reported.

Primed by a sample-barcoded 5' primer and a J-beta primer mix, a second PCR proceeded for about 6 to 12 cycles. Each cDNA molecule received a tag from a template-switch adaptor that had 12 random nucleotides. MiXCR was run by TCRdb on the 5' RACE reads, yielding one entry per CDR3 protein. The sample carries approximately 1.5 million distinct CDR3 sequences, around 40% recorded once. The germline gives CDR1 ENHRY, CDR2 SYGVKD. The CDR3 is made up of 14 amino acids. V and J are TRBV10-3 and TRBJ2-3; TRBD2 matches 8 bases. Sequencing was performed on blood. This sequence originates from a woman under 30 in good health. CDR3 protein: CASTMGGGSDTQYF. The CDR3 DNA follows: TGTGCTTCGACCATGGGCGGGGGGTCAGATACGCAGTATTTT.